What follows are 6 T cell receptor beta chains derived from one specimen sequenced in a study of T cell responses to AZD1222 COVID-19 vaccine. The table came from immunoSEQ multiplex PCR; TCRdb's copy has only in-frame clones and leaves some out. The sample holds over 75,000 clones, about nine tenths seen once. The sequencing used peripheral blood, collected on day 0 of AZD1222 vaccination. The receptors originated from an adult in good health.

The chain links TRBV9 to TRBJ1-2; D ambiguous. Trimming left V 0 bases short and J 2 bases short, with 5 bases between. The CDR3 sequence is 13 residues long. CDR1 SGDLS and CDR2 YYNGEE come from the germline V gene. In nucleotides, the CDR3 is TGTGCCAGCAGCGTAGTAGAAAACTATGGCTACACCTTC. Translating it yields CASSVVENYGYTF.

This chain links TRBV7-3 with TRBJ2-7; 11 bases line up with TRBD2. The ends lost 3 bases at V and 4 bases at J; junction bases unmatched: 8. Germline loops: CDR1 SGHTA, CDR2 FQGTGA. This CDR3 is 16 amino acids long. DNA for the CDR3: TGTGCCAGCAGCTTTATCGGGACTAGCGGTGATTACGAGCAGTACTTC. This translates into CASSFIGTSGDYEQYF.

The J gene is TRBJ2-7, the V gene TRBV11-2, with 8 bases matching TRBD1. Germline lookup yields CDR1 SGHAT and CDR2 FQNNGV. V gave up 5 bases and J gave up 2 bases; unmatched junction bases: 8. The CDR3 totals 15 residues. Here the CDR3 reads CASSNRQGMAYEQYF. DNA of the CDR3: TGTGCCAGCAGCAACAGACAGGGGATGGCCTACGAGCAGTACTTC.

V and J are TRBV5-5 and TRBJ1-1; maybe TRBD1 (5 bases). V was cut by 1 base and J by 6 bases, with 13 bases left in between. There are 14 residues in the CDR3. The germline V gene has CDR1 SGHKS and CDR2 YYEKEE (reference sequence). CDR3: CASSLWGRTPEAFF. CDR3 nucleotides: TGTGCCAGCAGCTTGTGGGGGAGGACGCCTGAAGCTTTCTTT.

The CDR3 loop reads CASSLDQGSTEAFF. The CDR3 DNA reads TGTGCCAGCAGCTTAGATCAAGGGAGTACTGAAGCTTTCTTT. V gene TRBV11-2 combines with J gene TRBJ1-1; D gene unclear. Deletions cut 0 bases from V and 5 bases from J, with 10 bases between. CDR1 is SGHAT and CDR2 is FQNNGV in the germline V gene. The CDR3 sequence is 14 residues long.

The chain combines TRBV5-4 with TRBJ1-4, with 10 bases identical to TRBD1. CDR1 SGHNT and CDR2 YYREEE come from the germline V gene (reference sequence). The length of the CDR3 is 16 residues. V shed 0 bases, J shed 3 bases, and the junction held 2 bases outside the gene matches. DNA for the CDR3: TGTGCCAGCAGCTTGGGACAGGGGGCGTCTAATGAAAAACTGTTTTTT. Protein: CASSLGQGASNEKLFF.